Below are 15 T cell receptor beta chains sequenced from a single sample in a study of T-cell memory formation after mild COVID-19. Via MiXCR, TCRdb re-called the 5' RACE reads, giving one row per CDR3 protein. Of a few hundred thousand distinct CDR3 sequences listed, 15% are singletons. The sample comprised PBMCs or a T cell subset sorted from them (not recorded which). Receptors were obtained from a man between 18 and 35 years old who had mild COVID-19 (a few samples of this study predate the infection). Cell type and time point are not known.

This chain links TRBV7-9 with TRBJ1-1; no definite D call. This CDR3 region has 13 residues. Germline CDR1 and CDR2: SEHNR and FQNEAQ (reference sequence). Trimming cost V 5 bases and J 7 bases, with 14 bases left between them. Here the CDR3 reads CASSDGGTVEAFF. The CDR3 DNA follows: TGTGCCAGCAGCGATGGCGGCACTGTTGAAGCTTTCTTT.

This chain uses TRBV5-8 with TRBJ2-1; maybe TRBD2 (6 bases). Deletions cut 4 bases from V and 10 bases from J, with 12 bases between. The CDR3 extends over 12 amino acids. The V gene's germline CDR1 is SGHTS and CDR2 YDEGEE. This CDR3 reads CASSPWGGEQFF. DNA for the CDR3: TGTGCCAGCAGCCCCTGGGGAGGAGAGCAGTTCTTC.

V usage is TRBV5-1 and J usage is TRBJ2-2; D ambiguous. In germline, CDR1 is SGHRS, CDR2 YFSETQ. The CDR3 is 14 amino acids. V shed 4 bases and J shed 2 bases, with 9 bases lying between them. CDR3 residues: CASSDELNTGELFF. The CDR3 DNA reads TGCGCCAGCAGCGACGAGTTAAACACCGGGGAGCTGTTTTTT.

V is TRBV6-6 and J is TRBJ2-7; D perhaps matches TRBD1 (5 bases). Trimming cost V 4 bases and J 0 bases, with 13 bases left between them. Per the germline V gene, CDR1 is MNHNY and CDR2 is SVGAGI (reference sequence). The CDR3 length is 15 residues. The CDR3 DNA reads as TGTGCCAGCAGTTCCAGGGAACTCCTCTCCTACGAGCAGTACTTC. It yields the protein CASSSRELLSYEQYF.

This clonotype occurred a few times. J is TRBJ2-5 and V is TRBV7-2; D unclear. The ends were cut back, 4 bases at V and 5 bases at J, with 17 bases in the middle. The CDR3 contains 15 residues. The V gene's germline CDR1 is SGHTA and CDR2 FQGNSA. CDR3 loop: CASSSKVAVGETQYF. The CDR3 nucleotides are TGTGCCAGCAGCTCCAAGGTGGCGGTCGGGGAGACCCAGTACTTC.

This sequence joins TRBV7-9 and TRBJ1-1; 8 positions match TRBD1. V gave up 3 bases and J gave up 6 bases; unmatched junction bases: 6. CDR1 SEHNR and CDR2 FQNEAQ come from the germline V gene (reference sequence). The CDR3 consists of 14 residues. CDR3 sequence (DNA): TGTGCCAGCAGCTTCCTGGACAGGGTCCCTGAAGCTTTCTTT. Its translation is CASSFLDRVPEAFF.

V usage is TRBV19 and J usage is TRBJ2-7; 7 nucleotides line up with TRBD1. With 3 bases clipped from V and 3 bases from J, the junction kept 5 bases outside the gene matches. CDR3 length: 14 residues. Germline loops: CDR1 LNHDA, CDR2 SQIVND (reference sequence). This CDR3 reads CASSIPGQHYEQYF. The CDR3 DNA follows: TGTGCCAGTAGTATCCCGGGACAGCACTACGAGCAGTACTTC.

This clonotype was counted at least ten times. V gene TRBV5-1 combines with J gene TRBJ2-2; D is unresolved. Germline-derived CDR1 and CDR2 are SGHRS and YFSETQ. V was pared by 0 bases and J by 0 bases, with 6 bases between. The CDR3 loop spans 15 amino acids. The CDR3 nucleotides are TGCGCCAGCAGCTTGGGACCACCGAACACCGGGGAGCTGTTTTTT. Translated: CASSLGPPNTGELFF.

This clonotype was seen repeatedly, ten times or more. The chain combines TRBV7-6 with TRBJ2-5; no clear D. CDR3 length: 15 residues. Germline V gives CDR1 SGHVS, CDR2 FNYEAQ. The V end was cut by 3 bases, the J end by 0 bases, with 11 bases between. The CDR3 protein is CASSLDAGYQETQYF. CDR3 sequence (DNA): TGTGCCAGCAGCTTGGACGCCGGGTACCAAGAGACCCAGTACTTC.

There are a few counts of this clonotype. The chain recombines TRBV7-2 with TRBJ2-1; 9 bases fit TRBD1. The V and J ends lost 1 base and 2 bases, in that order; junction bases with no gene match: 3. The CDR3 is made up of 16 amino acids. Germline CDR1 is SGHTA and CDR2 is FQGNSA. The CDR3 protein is CASSLGTGEAYNEQFF. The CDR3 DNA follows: TGTGCCAGCAGCTTAGGGACAGGGGAGGCCTACAATGAGCAGTTCTTC.

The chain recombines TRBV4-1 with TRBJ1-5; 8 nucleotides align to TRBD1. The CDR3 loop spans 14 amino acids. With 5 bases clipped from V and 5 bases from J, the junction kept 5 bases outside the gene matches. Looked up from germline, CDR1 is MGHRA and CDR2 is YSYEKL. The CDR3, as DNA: TGCGCCAGCAGCTTAATGGACAGGGATCAGCCCCAGCATTTT. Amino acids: CASSLMDRDQPQHF.

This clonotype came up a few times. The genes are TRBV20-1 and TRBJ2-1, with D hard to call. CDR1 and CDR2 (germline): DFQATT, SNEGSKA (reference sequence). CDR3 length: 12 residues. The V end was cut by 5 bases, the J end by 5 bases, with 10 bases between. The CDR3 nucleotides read TGCAGTGCTTGGCTGAGGAACAATGAGCAGTTCTTC. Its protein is CSAWLRNNEQFF.

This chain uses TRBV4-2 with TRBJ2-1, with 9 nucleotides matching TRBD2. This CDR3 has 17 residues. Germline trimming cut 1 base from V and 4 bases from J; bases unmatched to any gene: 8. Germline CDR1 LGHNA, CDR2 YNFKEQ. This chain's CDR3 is CASSQGHSGGPYNEQFF. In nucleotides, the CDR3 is TGTGCCAGCAGCCAAGGCCATAGCGGGGGCCCGTACAATGAGCAGTTCTTC.

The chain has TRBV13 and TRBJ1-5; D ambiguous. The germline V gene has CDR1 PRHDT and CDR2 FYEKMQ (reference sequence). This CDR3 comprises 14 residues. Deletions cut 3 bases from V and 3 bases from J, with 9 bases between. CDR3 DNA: TGTGCCAGCAGCTTGGGGAAGAACAATCAGCCCCAGCATTTT. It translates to CASSLGKNNQPQHF.

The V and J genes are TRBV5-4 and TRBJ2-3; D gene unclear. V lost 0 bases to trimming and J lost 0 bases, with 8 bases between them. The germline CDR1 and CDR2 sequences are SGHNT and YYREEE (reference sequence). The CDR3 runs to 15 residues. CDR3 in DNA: TGTGCCAGCAGCTTGGAGGCAGCTAGCACAGATACGCAGTATTTT. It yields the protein CASSLEAASTDTQYF.